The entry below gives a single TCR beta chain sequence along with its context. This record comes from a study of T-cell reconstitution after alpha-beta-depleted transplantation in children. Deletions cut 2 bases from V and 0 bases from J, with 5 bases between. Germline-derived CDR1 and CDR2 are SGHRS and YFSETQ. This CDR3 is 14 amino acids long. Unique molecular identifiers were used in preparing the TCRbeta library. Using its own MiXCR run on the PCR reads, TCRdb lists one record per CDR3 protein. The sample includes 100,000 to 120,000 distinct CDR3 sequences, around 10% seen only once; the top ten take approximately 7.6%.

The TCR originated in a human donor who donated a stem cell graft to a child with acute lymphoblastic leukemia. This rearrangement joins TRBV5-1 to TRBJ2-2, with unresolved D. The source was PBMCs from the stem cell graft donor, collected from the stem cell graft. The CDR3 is CASSFGANTGELFF. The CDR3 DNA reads TGCGCCAGCAGCTTTGGAGCGAACACCGGGGAGCTGTTTTTT.